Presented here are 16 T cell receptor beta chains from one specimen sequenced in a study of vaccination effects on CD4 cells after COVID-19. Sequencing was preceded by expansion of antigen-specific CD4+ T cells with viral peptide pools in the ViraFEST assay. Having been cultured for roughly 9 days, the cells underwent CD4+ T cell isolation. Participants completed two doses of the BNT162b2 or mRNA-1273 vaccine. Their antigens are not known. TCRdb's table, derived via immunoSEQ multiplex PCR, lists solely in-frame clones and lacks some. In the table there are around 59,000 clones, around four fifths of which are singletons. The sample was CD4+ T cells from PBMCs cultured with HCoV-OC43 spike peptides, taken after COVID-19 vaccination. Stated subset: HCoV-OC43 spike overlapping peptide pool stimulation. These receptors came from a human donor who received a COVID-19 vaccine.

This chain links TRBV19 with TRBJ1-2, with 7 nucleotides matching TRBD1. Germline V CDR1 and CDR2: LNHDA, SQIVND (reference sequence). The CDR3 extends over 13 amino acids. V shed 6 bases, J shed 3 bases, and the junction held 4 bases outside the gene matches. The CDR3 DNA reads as TGTGCCAGTAGGCGACAGGGCGACTATGGCTACACCTTC. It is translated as CASRRQGDYGYTF.

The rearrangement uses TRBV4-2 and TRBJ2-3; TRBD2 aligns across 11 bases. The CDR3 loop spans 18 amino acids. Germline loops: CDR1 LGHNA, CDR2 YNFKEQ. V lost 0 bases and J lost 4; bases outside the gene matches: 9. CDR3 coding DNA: TGTGCCAGCAGCCAAGAGTATAGCGGGGGGGCCCGGGCAGATACGCAGTATTTT. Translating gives CASSQEYSGGARADTQYF.

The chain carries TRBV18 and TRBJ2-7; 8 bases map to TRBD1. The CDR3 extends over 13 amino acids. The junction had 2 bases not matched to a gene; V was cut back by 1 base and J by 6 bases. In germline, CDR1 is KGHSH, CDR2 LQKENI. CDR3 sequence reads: CASSPLDRGEQYV. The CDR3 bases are TGTGCCAGCTCACCACTAGACAGGGGCGAGCAGTACGTC.

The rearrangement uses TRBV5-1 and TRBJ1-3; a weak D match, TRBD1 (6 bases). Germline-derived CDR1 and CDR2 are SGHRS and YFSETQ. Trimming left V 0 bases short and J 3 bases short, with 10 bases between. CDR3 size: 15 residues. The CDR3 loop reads CASSLEGGSGNTIYF. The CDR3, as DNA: TGCGCCAGCAGCTTGGAGGGGGGCAGTGGAAACACCATATATTTT.

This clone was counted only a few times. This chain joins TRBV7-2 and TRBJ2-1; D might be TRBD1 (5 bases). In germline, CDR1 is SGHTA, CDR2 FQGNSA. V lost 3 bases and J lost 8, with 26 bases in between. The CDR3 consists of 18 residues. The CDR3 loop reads CASSFPRVARYSLDEQFF. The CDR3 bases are TGTGCCAGCAGCTTTCCCAGGGTAGCTAGATATTCCTTAGATGAGCAGTTCTTC.

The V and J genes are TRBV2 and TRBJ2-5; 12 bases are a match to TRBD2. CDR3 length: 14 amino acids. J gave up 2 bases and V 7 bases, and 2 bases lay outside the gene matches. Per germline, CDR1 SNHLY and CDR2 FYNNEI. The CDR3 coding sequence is TGTGCCAGCACGACTAGCGGGGGACAAGAGACCCAGTACTTC. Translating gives CASTTSGGQETQYF.

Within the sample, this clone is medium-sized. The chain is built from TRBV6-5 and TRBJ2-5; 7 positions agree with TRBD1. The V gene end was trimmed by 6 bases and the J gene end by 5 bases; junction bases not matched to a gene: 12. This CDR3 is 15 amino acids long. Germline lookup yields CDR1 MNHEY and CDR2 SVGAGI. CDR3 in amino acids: CASSAGTTGDETQYF. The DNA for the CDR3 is TGTGCCAGCAGCGCGGGCACAACAGGGGACGAGACCCAGTACTTC.

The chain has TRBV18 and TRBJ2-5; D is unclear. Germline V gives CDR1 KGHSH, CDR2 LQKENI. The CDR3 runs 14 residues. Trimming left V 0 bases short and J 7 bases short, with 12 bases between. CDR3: CASSPPEAVLTQYF. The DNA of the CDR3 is TGTGCCAGCTCACCACCAGAGGCAGTACTGACCCAGTACTTC.

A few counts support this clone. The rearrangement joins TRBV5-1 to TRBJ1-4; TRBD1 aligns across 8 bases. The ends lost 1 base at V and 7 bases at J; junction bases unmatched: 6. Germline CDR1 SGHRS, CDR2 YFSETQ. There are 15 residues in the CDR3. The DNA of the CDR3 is TGCGCCAGCAGCTTGCAGGGAGACAGGGGTGAAAAACTGTTTTTT. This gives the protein CASSLQGDRGEKLFF. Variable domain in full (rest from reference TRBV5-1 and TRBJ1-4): KAGVTQTPRYLIKTRGQQVTLSCSPISGHRSVSWYQQTPGQGLQFLFEYFSETQRNKGNFPGRFSGRQFSNSRSEMNVSTLELGDSALYLCASSLQGDRGEKLFFGSGTQLSVL.

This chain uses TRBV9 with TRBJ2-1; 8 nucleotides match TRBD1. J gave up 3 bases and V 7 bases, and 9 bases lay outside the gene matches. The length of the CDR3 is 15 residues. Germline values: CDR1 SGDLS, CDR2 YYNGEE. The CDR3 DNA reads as TGTGCCAGCGCGCCCAGGACAGGGAACTACAATGAGCAGTTCTTC. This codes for CASAPRTGNYNEQFF.

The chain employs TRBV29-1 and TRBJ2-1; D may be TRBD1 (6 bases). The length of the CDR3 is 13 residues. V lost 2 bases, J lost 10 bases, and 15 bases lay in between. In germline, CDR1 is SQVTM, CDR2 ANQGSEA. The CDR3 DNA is TGCAGCGTTGAAAGGACAGTCAATTTAGAGCAGTTCTTC. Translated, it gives CSVERTVNLEQFF.

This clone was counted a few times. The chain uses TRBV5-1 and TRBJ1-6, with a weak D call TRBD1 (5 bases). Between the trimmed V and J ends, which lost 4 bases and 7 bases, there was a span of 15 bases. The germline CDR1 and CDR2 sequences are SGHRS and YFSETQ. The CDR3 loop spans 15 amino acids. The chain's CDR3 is CASSPGTEENSPLHF. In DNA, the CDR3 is TGCGCCAGCAGCCCAGGGACGGAGGAAAATTCACCCCTCCACTTT.

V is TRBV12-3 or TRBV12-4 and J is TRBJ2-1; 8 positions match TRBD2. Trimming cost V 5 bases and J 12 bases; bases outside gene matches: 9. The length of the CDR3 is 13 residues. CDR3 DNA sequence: TGTGCCAGCAGTCCCGGGACTAGAAGAAGGCAGTTCTTC. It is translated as CASSPGTRRRQFF.

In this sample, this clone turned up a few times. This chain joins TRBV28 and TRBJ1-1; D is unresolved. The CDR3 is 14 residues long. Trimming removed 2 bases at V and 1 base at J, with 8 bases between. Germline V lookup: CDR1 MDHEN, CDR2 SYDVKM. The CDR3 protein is CASSLIRGNTEAFF. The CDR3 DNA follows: TGTGCCAGCAGTTTAATTCGGGGGAACACTGAAGCTTTCTTT.

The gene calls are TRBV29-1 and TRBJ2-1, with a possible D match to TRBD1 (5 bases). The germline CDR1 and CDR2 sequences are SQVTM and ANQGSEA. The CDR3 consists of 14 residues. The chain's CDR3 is CGHRTASSYNEQFF. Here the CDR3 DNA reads TGCGGACACCGGACCGCTAGCTCCTACAATGAGCAGTTCTTC.

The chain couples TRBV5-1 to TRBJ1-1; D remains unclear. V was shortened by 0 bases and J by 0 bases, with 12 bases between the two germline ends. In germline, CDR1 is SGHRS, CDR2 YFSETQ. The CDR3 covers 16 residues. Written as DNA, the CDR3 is TGCGCCAGCAGCTTGGAAATTGGAACTCTGAACACTGAAGCTTTCTTT. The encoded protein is CASSLEIGTLNTEAFF.